This TCR beta chain was retrieved from a study of response to subunit inactivated influenza vaccine. Notes on the study in general: Authors suggested each seasonal influenza vaccination recruits few new T cells.

The CDR3 has 14 residues. V lost 5 bases, J lost 3 bases, and 13 bases lay in between. Germline CDR1 and CDR2: MDHEN and SYDVKM. In regard to this clonotype: Its cognate antigen is unknown.

TCRdb itself ran the RT-PCR reads through MiXCR, one entry per CDR3 protein. The table shows around 580,000 distinct CDR3 sequences, with 13% to 15% occurring only once. The TCR comes from a man aged 50 or older who received an inactivated influenza vaccine. This chain connects TRBV28 to TRBJ1-2, with D tentatively TRBD1 (6 bases). The sample in question was PBMCs from blood, obtained about 13 days after vaccination. The CDR3 protein is CASSGTRVYYGYTF. The CDR3 region has the DNA TGTGCCAGCAGTGGGACAAGGGTTTACTATGGCTACACCTTC.